What follows are 2 T cell receptor beta chains derived from one specimen sequenced in a study of CD8 T cells in ankylosing spondylitis. TCRdb redid the calling of the 5' RACE reads with MiXCR, one entry per CDR3 protein. The table records 210,000 or so distinct CDR3 sequences, approximately 8% of them present only once. The specimen sequenced was blood, either unsorted or a sorted T cell fraction (not recorded which). Receptors were obtained from a female donor with ankylosing spondylitis or in good health (not recorded which).

CDR3 amino acids: CASSWGTHDALCSNQPQHF. The CDR3 nucleotides are TGTGCCAGCTCTTGGGGGACTCATGATGCACTGTGTAGCAATCAGCCCCAGCATTTT. The chain has TRBV5-4 and TRBJ1-5; TRBD1 is a possible D gene (5 bases). Germline V gene sequence: CDR1 SGHNT, CDR2 YYREEE (reference sequence). V was trimmed by 7 bases and J by 0 bases, leaving 26 bases between them. The CDR3 has 19 residues.

This clonotype was observed many times. The V gene is TRBV7-3, the J gene TRBJ2-3; no firm D call. Between the trimmed V and J ends, which lost 5 bases and 3 bases, there was a span of 15 bases. This CDR3 is built from 15 residues. CDR1 and CDR2 (germline): SGHTA, FQGTGA. CDR3 coding DNA: TGTGCCAGCAGCAAGCACCAGAGTGGGACAGATACGCAGTATTTT. It encodes CASSKHQSGTDTQYF.